This T cell receptor (beta chain) was observed in a study of regulatory T cells in long-lasting Graves disease. Relying on iRepertoire HTBI primers and Arm-PCR of CDR3 regions, the team built TCR beta libraries. A single record per CDR3 protein comes from TCRdb applying MiXCR to the multiplex PCR reads. There are around 250,000 distinct CDR3 sequences in the sample; about 18% occur only once, and around 15% lies in the top ten. Many counts were recorded for this clonotype. Time point indicated: newly diagnosed GD, antithyroid drugs for less than 3 months. RNA from PBMCs was the source of the TCR library. The data also belong to a second study, concerning T cells in Graves' hyperthyroidism and ophthalmopathy.

The sample was peripheral blood mononuclear cells (PBMCs), taken at new diagnosis, from a patient treated with antithyroid drugs. The receptor's source is a woman under 40 with Graves disease.

The CDR3 loop reads CASSYTSSYEQYF. The CDR3 nucleotides are TGCGCCAGCAGCTACACAAGTTCCTACGAGCAGTACTTC. This chain joins TRBV5-1 and TRBJ2-7, with D uncertain. In germline, CDR1 is SGHRS, CDR2 YFSETQ. The CDR3 runs to 13 residues. The V and J ends lost 3 bases and 1 base respectively, with 8 bases between them.